This entry lists 15 T cell receptor beta chains sequenced from one sample in a study of cytomegalovirus exposure and HLA in healthy donors. It was with 60 Vbeta and 13 Jbeta primers that the PCR ran. Sequencing used immunoSEQ multiplex PCR; TCRdb keeps in-frame clones, though not all of them. This table has approximately 90,000 clones, around 84% appearing once. Sequencing input: PBMCs. These receptors came from a man aged 35-49 years in good health and CMV-seropositive.

The J gene is TRBJ2-3, the V gene TRBV11-3, with a tentative D call TRBD2 (7 bases). Trimming shortened V by 3 bases and J by 5 bases, and 15 bases separated the two germline ends. CDR1 is SGHNT, CDR2 YENEEA, per germline. This CDR3 region has 15 residues. CDR3 bases: TGTGCCAGCAGCTTCGAGGGGGGGTCCGGAGATACGCAGTATTTT. Its translation: CASSFEGGSGDTQYF.

This clone was recorded only once. The CDR3 coding sequence is TGTGCCAGCAGTGGAAAGACAGGGTTCTCCTACGAGCAGTACTTC. Translation gives CASSGKTGFSYEQYF. The genes are TRBV21-1 and TRBJ2-7; TRBD1, as called in the table, went unchecked against the DNA. TRBV21-1 is a pseudogene segment. The CDR3 is 15 residues long.

V usage is TRBV7-6 and J usage is TRBJ2-2; tentatively, D is TRBD1 (5 bases). The CDR3 runs to 14 residues. CDR1 SGHVS and CDR2 FNYEAQ come from the germline V gene. V was pared by 2 bases and J by 6 bases, with 10 bases between. DNA for the CDR3: TGTGCCAGCAGCTTAACCAGGGTTGCCGGGGAGCTGTTTTTT. Its protein is CASSLTRVAGELFF.

The CDR3 bases are TGTGCCAGTAGAGGCAGCAGGTTTAGTCACGAGCAGTACTTC. Protein product: CASRGSRFSHEQYF. J is TRBJ2-5 and V is TRBV19; D is ambiguous. The end of the DNA aligns better with TRBJ2-7, so the J call may be wrong. The CDR3 sequence is 14 residues long. CDR1 is LNHDA, CDR2 SQIVND, per germline (reference sequence).

V is TRBV5-1 and J is TRBJ2-3; D perhaps matches TRBD2 (6 bases). V was clipped by 4 bases and J by 0 bases, with 15 bases between them. Germline V gene data show CDR1 as SGHRS and CDR2 as YFSETQ. This CDR3 is built from 16 residues. CDR3 in amino acids: CASSPPREWSTDTQYF. CDR3 nucleotides: TGCGCCAGCAGCCCCCCCCGGGAGTGGAGCACAGATACGCAGTATTTT.

The genes are TRBV5-1 and TRBJ1-2; perhaps TRBD1 as D (6 bases). Germline values: CDR1 SGHRS, CDR2 YFSETQ. The CDR3 contains 17 residues. V was cut by 5 bases and J by 2 bases, with 22 bases left in between. The CDR3 protein is CASRRNEMGGTNYGYTF. In nucleotides, the CDR3 is TGCGCCAGCAGGAGAAATGAGATGGGGGGGACAAACTATGGCTACACCTTC.

The chain couples TRBV28 to TRBJ1-5; 8 positions agree with TRBD1. Trimming took 6 bases from V and 3 from J; bases not matched to a gene: 7. The CDR3 extends over 15 amino acids. The germline gives CDR1 MDHEN, CDR2 SYDVKM. The CDR3 bases are TGTGCCAGCAGGCCCGGGACAGGTTCCAATCAGCCCCAGCATTTT. This encodes CASRPGTGSNQPQHF.

The chain employs TRBV28 and TRBJ1-4; D is ambiguous. Germline loops: CDR1 MDHEN, CDR2 SYDVKM. V shed 9 bases and J shed 0 bases, with 5 bases lying between them. The CDR3 sequence is 12 residues long. CDR3 DNA sequence: TGTGCCAGTTATGCAACTAATGAAAAACTGTTTTTT. Its translation is CASYATNEKLFF.

V usage is TRBV18 and J usage is TRBJ2-5; D ambiguous. V lost 0 bases and J lost 4, with 9 bases in between. In germline, CDR1 is KGHSH, CDR2 LQKENI. The CDR3 length is 14 residues. The CDR3 spells CASSPPGNRETQYF. In nucleotides, the CDR3 is TGTGCCAGCTCACCACCGGGCAATCGAGAGACCCAGTACTTC.

The chain recombines TRBV5-1 with TRBJ2-5, with 8 bases identical to TRBD1. The J call may be wrong; the DNA end is better matched by TRBJ2-7. The germline V gene encodes CDR1 SGHRS and CDR2 YFSETQ. The CDR3 sequence is 15 residues long. DNA for the CDR3: TGCGCCAGCAGCCGCGACAGGGGAATCTCCTACGAGCAGTACTTC. This gives the protein CASSRDRGISYEQYF.

CDR3 loop: CASAEGSGRGEQFF. CDR3 coding DNA: TGTGCCAGCGCCGAAGGTAGCGGGAGAGGTGAGCAGTTCTTC. The chain joins TRBV6-5 to TRBJ2-1; TRBD2 matches 9 bases. The CDR3 totals 14 residues. V lost 8 bases, J lost 9 bases, and 11 bases stayed unmatched. CDR1 is MNHEY, CDR2 SVGAGI, per germline.

The chain links TRBV5-1 to TRBJ2-2, with D tentatively TRBD2 (5 bases). This CDR3 comprises 17 residues. V was trimmed by 4 bases and J by 5 bases, leaving 21 bases between them. Looked up from germline, CDR1 is SGHRS and CDR2 is YFSETQ. CDR3 protein: CASSPKGLAVGTGELFF. For the CDR3, the DNA is TGCGCCAGCAGCCCCAAAGGGCTAGCTGTGGGTACCGGGGAGCTGTTTTTT.

The chain uses TRBV27 and TRBJ1-1; D may be TRBD1 (6 bases). Germline assignment: CDR1 MNHEY and CDR2 SMNVEV (reference sequence). CDR3 length equals 13 residues. Trimming cost V 6 bases and J 4 bases, with 12 bases left between them. Here the CDR3 reads CASRTGSGTEAFF. CDR3 DNA sequence: TGTGCCAGCAGAACAGGGTCGGGCACTGAAGCTTTCTTT.

The V and J genes are TRBV10-3 and TRBJ2-7; D not resolved. This CDR3 is 13 amino acids long. CDR1 is ENHRY, CDR2 SYGVKD, per germline. V lost 10 bases to trimming and J lost 0 bases, with 13 bases between them. As DNA, the CDR3 is TGTGCCACTCAGGCGCCTGGCTCCTACGAGCAGTACTTC. Its translation is CATQAPGSYEQYF.

This chain joins TRBV6-5 and TRBJ1-2, with D perhaps TRBD1 (5 bases). CDR1 and CDR2 (germline): MNHEY, SVGAGI. CDR3 size: 13 residues. V shed 4 bases and J shed 0 bases, with 6 bases lying between them. The chain's CDR3 is CASSFRANYGYTF. The CDR3 DNA is TGTGCCAGCAGTTTCAGGGCTAACTATGGCTACACCTTC.